This T cell receptor beta chain was captured by sequencing in a study of vaccination and CD4 T cells after COVID-19. On this clonotype itself: The antigen remains undetermined.

V was shortened by 7 bases and J by 0 bases, with 11 bases between the two germline ends. This CDR3 spans 14 amino acids. Germline V gene sequence: CDR1 SNHLY, CDR2 FYNNEI. Treatment meaning: approximately 9-day PBMC culture with coronavirus spike peptide pools or control peptides (ViraFEST assay). ViraFEST used peptide pools to expand antigen-specific T cells before TCR sequencing. Cultured CD4+ T cells had their DNA profiled by the Oncomine TCR Beta short-read assay. From the PCR reads, TCRdb called clonotypes with MiXCR, one entry per CDR3 protein. The sample contains 17,000 or so distinct CDR3 sequences, roughly 55% of which appear only once.

Sequencing input: CD4+ T cells from blood, cultured in vitro. The TCR originated in a human donor who had recovered from COVID-19. The V and J genes are TRBV2 and TRBJ2-3; possible D gene TRBD1, 6 bases. CDR3 in amino acids: CASNEGVSTDTQYF. The DNA of the CDR3 is TGTGCCAGCAATGAGGGGGTTAGCACAGATACGCAGTATTTT.